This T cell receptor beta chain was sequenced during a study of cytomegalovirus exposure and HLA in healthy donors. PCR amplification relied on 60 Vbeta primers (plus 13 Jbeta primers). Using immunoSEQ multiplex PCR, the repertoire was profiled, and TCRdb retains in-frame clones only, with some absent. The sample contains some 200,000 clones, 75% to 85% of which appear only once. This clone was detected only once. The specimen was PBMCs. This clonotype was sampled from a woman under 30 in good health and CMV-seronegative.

The CDR3 protein is CASSASVNQPQHF. CDR3 nucleotides: TGTGCCAGCAGCGCGTCCGTTAATCAGCCCCAGCATTTT. The chain employs TRBV7-3 and TRBJ1-5; D unclear. Trimming stripped 5 bases from V and 4 bases from J, with 9 bases between. The CDR3 is 13 residues long. Germline values: CDR1 SGHTA, CDR2 FQGTGA.